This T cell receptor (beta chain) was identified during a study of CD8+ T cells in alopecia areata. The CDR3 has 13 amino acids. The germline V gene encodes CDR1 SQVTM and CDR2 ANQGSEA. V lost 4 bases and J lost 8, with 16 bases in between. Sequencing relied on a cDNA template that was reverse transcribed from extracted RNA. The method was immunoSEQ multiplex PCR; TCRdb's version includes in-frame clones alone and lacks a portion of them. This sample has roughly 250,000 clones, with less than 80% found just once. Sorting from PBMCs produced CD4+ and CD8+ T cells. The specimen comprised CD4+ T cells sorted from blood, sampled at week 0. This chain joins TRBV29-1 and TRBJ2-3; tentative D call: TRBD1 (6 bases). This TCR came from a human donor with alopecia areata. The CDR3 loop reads CSVATGSTSTQYF. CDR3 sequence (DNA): TGCAGCGTTGCAACAGGGAGCACAAGTACGCAGTATTTT.